These 28 T cell receptor beta chains were all obtained from the same sample, sequenced in a study of T cell changes during pregnancy in multiple sclerosis. Clones were sequenced by immunoSEQ multiplex PCR, and TCRdb holds only the in-frame ones, with some missing. The data contain about 60,000 clones, about 90% of them singletons. The specimen comprised CD4+ T cells from peripheral blood mononuclear cells, sampled in the first trimester of pregnancy. These receptors were taken from a female donor with multiple sclerosis, enrolled in a pregnancy study.

The chain recombines TRBV4-3 with TRBJ2-3; possible D gene TRBD1, 5 bases. The germline V gene encodes CDR1 LGHNA and CDR2 YSLEER. The CDR3 consists of 16 residues. Trimming stripped 0 bases from V and 1 base from J, with 11 bases between. As DNA, the CDR3 is TGCGCCAGCAGCCAAGAATCCAGGGTGGGCACAGATACGCAGTATTTT. This codes for CASSQESRVGTDTQYF.

The chain uses TRBV6-5 and TRBJ1-6; D possibly corresponds to TRBD1 (5 bases). This CDR3 is 14 amino acids long. Germline V CDR1 and CDR2: MNHEY, SVGAGI. Trimming pared 2 bases from V and 14 bases from J, leaving 16 bases between. The CDR3 sequence is CASSYPGAPSALHF. DNA of the CDR3: TGTGCCAGCAGTTACCCTGGGGCCCCCTCAGCCCTCCACTTT.

V gene TRBV6-1 combines with J gene TRBJ2-3; 13 bases map to TRBD2. CDR3 size: 15 residues. The trim removed 7 bases at V and 4 bases at J, leaving 5 bases unmatched. Germline lookup yields CDR1 MNHNS and CDR2 SASEGT. The CDR3 protein is CASTSTSGGADTQYF. The CDR3 DNA follows: TGTGCCAGCACTAGCACTAGCGGGGGGGCAGATACGCAGTATTTT.

V gene TRBV29-1 combines with J gene TRBJ2-2, with TRBD2 matching over 11 bases. V gave up 6 bases and J gave up 4 bases; unmatched junction bases: 10. Germline lookup yields CDR1 SQVTM and CDR2 ANQGSEA. CDR3 length equals 16 residues. CDR3 coding DNA: TGCAGCGTACATAGCGGGGGGGCCGGGGCCACCGGGGAGCTGTTTTTT. Translated, it gives CSVHSGGAGATGELFF.

The V call is TRBV5-1, the J call TRBJ1-1; D gene unclear. Germline V gene lookup returns CDR1 SGHRS and CDR2 YFSETQ. Trimming took off 0 bases at V and 4 bases at J, with 16 bases between the two ends. The length of the CDR3 is 16 residues. The CDR3 coding sequence is TGCGCCAGCAGCTTGGCTCAGACATCCTACGGCACTGAAGCTTTCTTT. Its protein product is CASSLAQTSYGTEAFF.

This clone was seen only once. The chain is built from TRBV27 and TRBJ1-2, with 7 bases lining up with TRBD1. Trimming took 3 bases from V and 5 from J; bases not matched to a gene: 6. This CDR3 spans 14 amino acids. Germline assignment: CDR1 MNHEY and CDR2 SMNVEV (reference sequence). The CDR3 loop reads CASSFEGGAYGYTF. Written as DNA, the CDR3 is TGTGCCAGCAGTTTTGAAGGGGGCGCATATGGCTACACCTTC.

This clone has more than one count but fewer than ten. The V gene is TRBV7-6, the J gene TRBJ2-4, with 12 bases lining up with TRBD2. J gave up 6 bases and V 1 base, and 10 bases lay outside the gene matches. The CDR3 covers 18 residues. Germline CDR1 is SGHVS and CDR2 is FNYEAQ. The CDR3 here is CASSLGGLAGRAPNIQYF. As DNA, the CDR3 is TGTGCCAGCAGCTTAGGTGGACTAGCGGGGAGGGCCCCAAACATTCAGTACTTC.

The CDR3 bases are TGCGCCAGCAGCCAAGGGGCCAGGGGGGCCTACGAGCAGTACTTC. Encoded protein: CASSQGARGAYEQYF. The chain employs TRBV4-3 and TRBJ2-7; D possibly corresponds to TRBD1 (7 bases). CDR1 is LGHNA, CDR2 YSLEER, per germline. V was trimmed by 1 base and J by 2 bases, leaving 12 bases between them. The CDR3 is 15 residues long.

The chain has TRBV18 and TRBJ1-3; 8 nucleotides line up with TRBD1. Trimming took 5 bases from V and 0 from J; bases not matched to a gene: 6. This CDR3 is built from 16 residues. Germline V gene data show CDR1 as KGHSH and CDR2 as LQKENI. CDR3 residues: CASSSDRDYSGNTIYF. DNA for the CDR3: TGTGCCAGCTCATCGGACAGGGATTACTCTGGAAACACCATATATTTT.

The genes are TRBV19 and TRBJ2-2; 8 nucleotides agree with TRBD2. CDR1 is LNHDA and CDR2 is SQIVND in the germline V gene (reference sequence). With 7 bases clipped from V and 8 bases from J, the junction kept 3 bases outside the gene matches. The CDR3 totals 12 residues. DNA of the CDR3: TGTGCCAGTAACCAGCGGGGGGGGGAGCTGTTTTTT. This encodes CASNQRGGELFF.

This chain uses TRBV2 with TRBJ2-1; D is perhaps TRBD2 (6 bases). Germline CDR1 SNHLY, CDR2 FYNNEI. Trimming stripped 6 bases from V and 0 bases from J, with 12 bases between. CDR3 length equals 15 residues. This CDR3 is CASSPSDYSYNEQFF. CDR3 DNA: TGTGCCAGCAGCCCTAGCGATTACTCCTACAATGAGCAGTTCTTC.

This chain links TRBV29-1 with TRBJ2-3; 8 nucleotides align to TRBD2. The CDR3 sequence is 13 residues long. The V gene's germline CDR1 is SQVTM and CDR2 ANQGSEA. With 7 bases clipped from V and 5 bases from J, the junction kept 8 bases outside the gene matches. As DNA, the CDR3 is TGCAGCGCTCGCGGGGGGAAGGTAGATACGCAGTATTTT. Its translation is CSARGGKVDTQYF.

The sample holds one count of this clone. The rearrangement joins TRBV25-1 to TRBJ1-4, with 7 bases identical to TRBD1. Germline V gene sequence: CDR1 MGHDK, CDR2 SYGVNS. V dropped 2 bases and J dropped 3; count of bases not matched to a gene: 0. The CDR3 runs to 14 residues. CDR3 nucleotide sequence: TGTGCCAGCAGTGAAGGGACAGCTAATGAAAAACTGTTTTTT. This gives the protein CASSEGTANEKLFF.

The CDR3 reads CASSPGSSGNTIYF. Written as DNA, the CDR3 is TGTGCCAGCAGCCCGGGGAGCTCTGGAAACACCATATATTTT. The V call is TRBV9, the J call TRBJ1-3; no clear D gene. V lost 4 bases to trimming and J lost 0 bases, with 8 bases between them. Germline assignment: CDR1 SGDLS and CDR2 YYNGEE. The CDR3 sequence is 14 residues long. Complete variable domain (other parts from reference TRBV9 and TRBJ1-3): DSGVTQTPKHLITATGQRVTLRCSPRSGDLSVYWYQQSLDQGLQFLIQYYNGEERAKGNILERFSAQQFPDLHSELNLSSLELGDSALYFCASSPGSSGNTIYFGEGSWLTVV.

The rearrangement links TRBV19 to TRBJ1-5; TRBD1 matches at 7 bases. V was clipped by 5 bases and J by 5 bases; unmatched bases: 12. Germline CDR1 reads LNHDA; CDR2 reads SQIVND (reference sequence). The CDR3 is 16 amino acids. CDR3 protein: CASSVQQGFLHQPQHF. The CDR3 nucleotides are TGTGCCAGTAGTGTTCAACAGGGGTTTCTCCATCAGCCCCAGCATTTT. The whole variable domain, filled in from reference TRBV19 and TRBJ1-5, reads DGGITQSPKYLFRKEGQNVTLSCEQNLNHDAMYWYRQDPGQGLRLIYYSQIVNDFQKGDIAEGYSVSREKKESFPLTVTSAQKNPTAFYLCASSVQQGFLHQPQHFGDGTRLSIL.

This chain uses TRBV27 with TRBJ2-4, with D possibly being TRBD1 (8 bases). This CDR3 comprises 17 residues. The V end lost 0 bases, the J end lost 5 bases, and 17 bases lay between the germline ends. In germline, CDR1 is MNHEY, CDR2 SMNVEV (reference sequence). The CDR3 spells CASSLSKRQGRENIQYF. CDR3 in DNA: TGTGCCAGCAGTTTATCGAAGCGACAGGGGAGGGAAAACATTCAGTACTTC.

CDR3 in amino acids: CAQAVNTEAFF. The CDR3 region has the DNA TGTGCCCAGGCAGTGAACACTGAAGCTTTCTTT. The chain is built from TRBV30 and TRBJ1-1, with D unresolved. Per the germline V gene, CDR1 is GTSNPN and CDR2 is SVGIG (reference sequence). V was clipped by 8 bases and J by 0 bases, with 7 bases between them. The CDR3 is 11 residues long.

This chain uses TRBV11-2 with TRBJ2-3, with a weak D call TRBD1 (6 bases). The V gene's germline CDR1 is SGHAT and CDR2 FQNNGV. Trimming removed 0 bases from V and 2 bases from J, with 12 bases in between. This CDR3 has 16 residues. This chain's CDR3 is CASSLDLPGVTDTQYF. The CDR3 bases are TGTGCCAGCAGCTTAGACCTGCCAGGGGTCACAGATACGCAGTATTTT.

The V gene is TRBV10-2, the J gene TRBJ2-3; 8 positions agree with TRBD2. The ends lost 7 bases at V and 3 bases at J; junction bases unmatched: 6. The CDR3 contains 14 residues. CDR1 and CDR2 (germline): WSHSY, SAAADI. In nucleotides, the CDR3 is TGCGCCAGCAAGACGGGGGGGGGAACAGATACGCAGTATTTT. It codes for CASKTGGGTDTQYF.

The chain uses TRBV29-1 and TRBJ2-6; D perhaps matches TRBD2 (5 bases). Trimming removed 5 bases from V and 0 bases from J, with 8 bases in between. Germline V gene data show CDR1 as SQVTM and CDR2 as ANQGSEA. The CDR3 extends over 14 amino acids. The CDR3 region is CSVNGNSGANVLTF. CDR3 sequence (DNA): TGCAGCGTTAACGGGAACTCTGGGGCCAACGTCCTGACTTTC.

The V call is TRBV7-2, the J call TRBJ1-1; TRBD1 is a possible D gene (5 bases). Trimming left V 3 bases short and J 1 base short, with 12 bases between. CDR1 SGHTA and CDR2 FQGNSA come from the germline V gene. This CDR3 has 15 amino acids. CDR3 DNA sequence: TGTGCCAGCAGCTTGCAGGGAGGTGGGAACACTGAAGCTTTCTTT. It is translated as CASSLQGGGNTEAFF.

This rearrangement joins TRBV7-8 to TRBJ1-3; 7 bases fit TRBD1. The CDR3 loop spans 14 amino acids. Germline values: CDR1 SGHVS, CDR2 FQNEAQ. The V and J ends lost 4 bases and 15 bases, in that order; junction bases with no gene match: 15. CDR3 region: CASSSGITGAPGYF. The CDR3 nucleotides read TGTGCCAGCAGCTCGGGCATCACAGGGGCCCCAGGATATTTT.

The chain recombines TRBV7-3 with TRBJ1-1; D is possibly TRBD1 (6 bases). The germline V and J ends were trimmed by 2 bases and 6 bases, with 13 bases remaining between them. CDR3 length: 14 residues. Germline loops: CDR1 SGHTA, CDR2 FQGTGA. Written as DNA, the CDR3 is TGTGCCAGCAGCTTACGGGGGGCTGTGGCTGAAGCTTTCTTT. It codes for CASSLRGAVAEAFF.

The chain has TRBV7-3 and TRBJ1-6; no clear D. V lost 0 bases, J lost 6 bases, and 15 bases lay in between. There are 17 residues in the CDR3. Germline assignment: CDR1 SGHTA and CDR2 FQGTGA. CDR3 amino acids: CASSLTSAAGSNSPLHF. In DNA, the CDR3 is TGTGCCAGCAGCTTAACCTCGGCGGCGGGTTCTAATTCACCCCTCCACTTT.

This rearrangement joins TRBV15 to TRBJ2-5; D is possibly TRBD1 (5 bases). CDR1 LNHNV and CDR2 YYDKDF come from the germline V gene (reference sequence). V was cut by 0 bases and J by 4 bases, with 15 bases left in between. The CDR3 contains 16 residues. CDR3 sequence: CATSRDNAGQSETQYF. DNA of the CDR3: TGTGCCACCAGCAGAGATAACGCAGGGCAGTCAGAGACCCAGTACTTC.

This chain's CDR3 is CASSVAPRGKQETQYF. The CDR3 region has the DNA TGTGCCAGCAGCGTTGCCCCTAGGGGGAAGCAAGAGACCCAGTACTTC. The chain employs TRBV9 and TRBJ2-5; TRBD1 might be the D (6 bases). V dropped 2 bases and J dropped 2 bases, with 16 bases sitting between them. Germline V gives CDR1 SGDLS, CDR2 YYNGEE. CDR3 length: 16 amino acids.

The chain couples TRBV19 to TRBJ2-1, with TRBD2 matching 13 bases. The CDR3 loop spans 16 amino acids. Per the germline V gene, CDR1 is LNHDA and CDR2 is SQIVND (reference sequence). Germline trimming cut 5 bases from V and 4 bases from J; bases unmatched to any gene: 5. Written as DNA, the CDR3 is TGTGCCAGTAGTCCCCAGGGACTAGCGGGGTACAATGAGCAGTTCTTC. This sequence encodes CASSPQGLAGYNEQFF.

The chain uses TRBV5-1 and TRBJ2-1, with D perhaps TRBD1 (6 bases). CDR1 and CDR2 (germline): SGHRS, YFSETQ. Trimming cost V 4 bases and J 1 base, with 12 bases left between them. CDR3 length: 15 amino acids. The CDR3 bases are TGCGCCAGCAGCAGCGGACAGAAATCCTACAATGAGCAGTTCTTC. Its translation is CASSSGQKSYNEQFF.